The rows below give T cell receptor beta chains drawn from one sample of a study of cytomegalovirus exposure and HLA in healthy donors. Using immunoSEQ multiplex PCR, the repertoire was profiled, and TCRdb retains in-frame clones only, with some absent. The sample lists around 200,000 clones; over 75% were seen once. Specimen: PBMCs. These receptors all come from a man aged 18-30 years in good health and CMV-seronegative. Both conserved end residues are part of each CDR3. Fields, in order: J gene, V gene, clone size, D gene, CDR3 protein, CDR3 DNA. A D gene is named only where the DNA matches it firmly. The size of a clone is reported for some rows only, either as once, few or many, or as a class for expanded clones.

J gene: TRBJ1-5
V gene: TRBV28
clone size: NA
D gene: NA
CDR3 protein: CASSLISPVGQPQHF
CDR3 DNA: TGTGCCAGCAGTTTAATCTCCCCGGTTGGTCAGCCCCAGCATTTT

J gene: TRBJ2-1
V gene: TRBV2
clone size: NA
D gene: TRBD2
CDR3 protein: CASSVRTSGAGEQFF
CDR3 DNA: TGTGCCAGCAGTGTCCGGACTAGCGGTGCCGGTGAGCAGTTCTTC

J gene: TRBJ1-5
V gene: TRBV28
clone size: NA
D gene: NA
CDR3 protein: CASSPGRDGQPQHF
CDR3 DNA: TGTGCCAGCTCCCCAGGGAGGGATGGTCAGCCCCAGCATTTT

J gene: TRBJ1-1
V gene: TRBV5-1
clone size: NA
D gene: NA
CDR3 protein: CASSGGTLRGTEAFF
CDR3 DNA: TGCGCCAGCAGCGGCGGGACCTTGAGAGGGACTGAAGCTTTCTTT

J gene: TRBJ1-1
V gene: TRBV5-6
clone size: NA
D gene: NA
CDR3 protein: CASSHAGRRTEAFF
CDR3 DNA: TGTGCCAGCAGCCATGCCGGCCGGCGGACTGAAGCTTTCTTT

J gene: TRBJ1-6
V gene: TRBV28
clone size: NA
D gene: NA
CDR3 protein: CASSPARGRSPLHF
CDR3 DNA: TGTGCCAGCTCTCCAGCCCGGGGGAGGTCACCCCTCCACTTT

J gene: TRBJ2-7
V gene: TRBV13
clone size: NA
D gene: NA
CDR3 protein: CASSFATGSPYEQYF
CDR3 DNA: TGTGCCAGCAGCTTTGCGACAGGCAGTCCCTACGAGCAGTACTTC

J gene: TRBJ2-7
V gene: TRBV27
clone size: once
D gene: TRBD1
CDR3 protein: CASSLGGQGAYEQYF
CDR3 DNA: TGTGCCAGCAGTTTGGGGGGACAGGGGGCCTACGAGCAGTACTTC

J gene: TRBJ1-1
V gene: TRBV27
clone size: NA
D gene: TRBD1
CDR3 protein: CASSYGTGANTEAFF
CDR3 DNA: TGTGCCAGCAGCTACGGGACAGGGGCGAACACTGAAGCTTTCTTT

J gene: TRBJ2-3
V gene: TRBV11-3
clone size: NA
D gene: NA
CDR3 protein: CASRFERGNTQYF
CDR3 DNA: TGTGCCAGCCGGTTCGAACGTGGTAATACGCAGTATTTT

J gene: TRBJ1-1
V gene: TRBV30
clone size: NA
D gene: NA
CDR3 protein: CAWSPGNTEAFF
CDR3 DNA: TGTGCCTGGAGTCCCGGGAACACTGAAGCTTTCTTT

J gene: TRBJ2-1
V gene: TRBV7-9
clone size: NA
D gene: NA
CDR3 protein: CASSLEFTGRSYNEQFF
CDR3 DNA: TGTGCCAGCAGCTTAGAGTTTACGGGTAGGAGCTACAATGAGCAGTTCTTC

J gene: TRBJ2-2
V gene: TRBV18
clone size: NA
D gene: NA
CDR3 protein: CASSPRVISSSGELFF
CDR3 DNA: TGTGCCAGCTCACCCAGGGTCATATCGTCTTCCGGGGAGCTGTTTTTT

J gene: TRBJ2-5
V gene: TRBV18
clone size: few
D gene: TRBD2
CDR3 protein: CASSPPLSSGTPPQYF
CDR3 DNA: TGTGCCAGCTCACCACCCCTGTCTAGCGGGACCCCGCCCCAGTACTTC

J gene: TRBJ2-3
V gene: TRBV19
clone size: NA
D gene: TRBD2
CDR3 protein: CASSILGLAGGADDTQYF
CDR3 DNA: TGTGCCAGTAGTATCCTGGGACTAGCGGGAGGCGCCGACGATACGCAGTATTTT

J gene: TRBJ1-2
V gene: TRBV27
clone size: NA
D gene: NA
CDR3 protein: CASTRVGNGGLNYGYTF
CDR3 DNA: TGTGCCAGCACCAGAGTAGGAAACGGGGGACTAAACTATGGCTACACCTTC

J gene: TRBJ2-2
V gene: TRBV7-9
clone size: few
D gene: TRBD1
CDR3 protein: CASSLLRTGNTGELFF
CDR3 DNA: TGTGCCAGCAGCTTACTTAGGACAGGGAACACCGGGGAGCTGTTTTTT

J gene: TRBJ1-3
V gene: TRBV30
clone size: NA
D gene: TRBD1
CDR3 protein: CAWINRGGLAGNTIYF
CDR3 DNA: TGTGCCTGGATCAACAGGGGGGGCCTAGCTGGAAACACCATATATTTT

J gene: TRBJ2-5
V gene: TRBV10-2
clone size: NA
D gene: NA
CDR3 protein: CASSEWLAQETQYF
CDR3 DNA: TGCGCCAGCAGTGAGTGGCTAGCCCAAGAGACCCAGTACTTC

J gene: TRBJ2-3
V gene: TRBV6-5
clone size: NA
D gene: TRBD2
CDR3 protein: CASSKLAGGIDTQYF
CDR3 DNA: TGTGCCAGCAGCAAACTAGCGGGAGGGATAGATACGCAGTATTTT

J gene: TRBJ2-2
V gene: TRBV12-5
clone size: NA
D gene: NA
CDR3 protein: CASGLTASTGELFF
CDR3 DNA: TGTGCTAGTGGTTTGACAGCTTCCACCGGGGAGCTGTTTTTT

J gene: TRBJ2-7
V gene: TRBV5-1
clone size: NA
D gene: TRBD1
CDR3 protein: CASSPGQGAYEQYF
CDR3 DNA: TGCGCCAGCAGCCCGGGGCAGGGGGCATACGAGCAGTACTTC

J gene: TRBJ2-1
V gene: TRBV19
clone size: NA
D gene: NA
CDR3 protein: CASSPRTDVGEQFF
CDR3 DNA: TGTGCCAGTAGTCCTAGGACAGACGTCGGTGAGCAGTTCTTC

J gene: TRBJ2-7
V gene: TRBV2
clone size: NA
D gene: NA
CDR3 protein: CASTPDSSYEQYF
CDR3 DNA: TGTGCCAGCACCCCAGACAGCTCCTACGAGCAGTACTTC

J gene: TRBJ2-1
V gene: TRBV7-8
clone size: NA
D gene: TRBD1
CDR3 protein: CASSPLGPGQGYNEQFF
CDR3 DNA: TGTGCCAGCAGCCCTTTGGGGCCCGGACAGGGATACAATGAGCAGTTCTTC

J gene: TRBJ1-1
V gene: TRBV27
clone size: few
D gene: NA
CDR3 protein: CASSLRGGNTEAFF
CDR3 DNA: TGTGCCAGCAGTTTACGGGGGGGGAACACTGAAGCTTTCTTT

J gene: TRBJ1-4
V gene: TRBV30
clone size: NA
D gene: TRBD1
CDR3 protein: CAWSPPPGQFNEKLFF
CDR3 DNA: TGTGCCTGGAGTCCTCCTCCGGGACAGTTTAATGAAAAACTGTTTTTT

J gene: TRBJ2-5
V gene: TRBV27
clone size: NA
D gene: NA
CDR3 protein: CASSFDTEETQYF
CDR3 DNA: TGTGCCAGCAGTTTCGACACCGAAGAGACCCAGTACTTC

J gene: TRBJ1-5
V gene: TRBV19
clone size: once
D gene: TRBD1
CDR3 protein: CASSRTGGTGQPQHF
CDR3 DNA: TGTGCCAGTAGTCGGACAGGGGGCACGGGACAGCCCCAGCATTTT

J gene: TRBJ2-2
V gene: TRBV19
clone size: NA
D gene: NA
CDR3 protein: CASSILTSTGELFF
CDR3 DNA: TGTGCCAGTAGTATTCTGACTAGCACCGGGGAGCTGTTTTTT

J gene: TRBJ2-1
V gene: TRBV5-6
clone size: NA
D gene: NA
CDR3 protein: CASSPLRGNEQFF
CDR3 DNA: TGTGCCAGCAGCCCCCTCCGGGGGAATGAGCAGTTCTTC

J gene: TRBJ1-1
V gene: TRBV7-9
clone size: NA
D gene: TRBD1
CDR3 protein: CASSWTGGATEAFF
CDR3 DNA: TGTGCCAGCAGCTGGACAGGGGGCGCGACTGAAGCTTTCTTT

J gene: TRBJ1-2
V gene: TRBV29-1
clone size: once
D gene: NA
CDR3 protein: CSVALNYGYTF
CDR3 DNA: TGCAGCGTTGCCCTTAACTATGGCTACACCTTC

J gene: TRBJ2-1
V gene: TRBV19
clone size: few
D gene: TRBD2
CDR3 protein: CATTGGGDYNEQFF
CDR3 DNA: TGTGCCACCACCGGCGGGGGGGATTACAATGAGCAGTTCTTC

J gene: TRBJ2-1
V gene: TRBV7-9
clone size: NA
D gene: TRBD2
CDR3 protein: CASSLVGLASNEQFF
CDR3 DNA: TGTGCCAGCAGCTTAGTGGGACTAGCGTCCAATGAGCAGTTCTTC